This TCR beta chain was found in a study of shared clonotypes between healthy human individuals. Per the authors' pipeline: ImmunoSEQ yielded junction-only sequences lacking quality scores, so filtering differed. Assay used: immunoSEQ multiplex PCR; TCRdb lists only in-frame clones, some missing. That table is the source of V, J and clone size, and D and trimming were worked out from the DNA. The sample records roughly 2,300,000 clones, less than 95% being singletons. The source is a man aged 18 to 29 in good health. Some clones in this sample may be carry-over from other donors' samples. Sequences were obtained from naive CD4+ T cells from PBMCs. The subset is: CD45RA+ positively selected.

The CDR3 DNA is TGCGCCAGCAGCCGGTACCCTAGCGGGAGTTTCTATAATGAGCAGTTCTTC. Residues: CASSRYPSGSFYNEQFF. The chain carries TRBV4-3 and TRBJ2-1; 10 nucleotides align to TRBD2. With 4 bases clipped from V and 7 bases from J, the junction kept 13 bases outside the gene matches. CDR3 length: 17 residues. Germline-derived CDR1 and CDR2 are LGHNA and YSLEER.